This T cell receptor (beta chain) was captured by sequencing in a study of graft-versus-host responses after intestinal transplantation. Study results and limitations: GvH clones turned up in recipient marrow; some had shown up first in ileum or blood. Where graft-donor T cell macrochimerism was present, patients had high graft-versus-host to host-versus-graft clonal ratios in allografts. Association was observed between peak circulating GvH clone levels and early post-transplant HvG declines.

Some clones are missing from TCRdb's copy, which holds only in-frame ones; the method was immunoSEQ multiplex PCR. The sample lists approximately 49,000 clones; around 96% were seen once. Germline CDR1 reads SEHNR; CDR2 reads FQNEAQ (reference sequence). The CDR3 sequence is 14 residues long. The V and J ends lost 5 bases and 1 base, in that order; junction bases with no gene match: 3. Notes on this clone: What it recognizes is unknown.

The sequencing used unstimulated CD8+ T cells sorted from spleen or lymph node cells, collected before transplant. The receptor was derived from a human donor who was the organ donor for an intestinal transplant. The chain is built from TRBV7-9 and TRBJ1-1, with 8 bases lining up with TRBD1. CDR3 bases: TGTGCCAGCAGCATAGGACAGGGGAACACTGAAGCTTTCTTT. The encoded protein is CASSIGQGNTEAFF.